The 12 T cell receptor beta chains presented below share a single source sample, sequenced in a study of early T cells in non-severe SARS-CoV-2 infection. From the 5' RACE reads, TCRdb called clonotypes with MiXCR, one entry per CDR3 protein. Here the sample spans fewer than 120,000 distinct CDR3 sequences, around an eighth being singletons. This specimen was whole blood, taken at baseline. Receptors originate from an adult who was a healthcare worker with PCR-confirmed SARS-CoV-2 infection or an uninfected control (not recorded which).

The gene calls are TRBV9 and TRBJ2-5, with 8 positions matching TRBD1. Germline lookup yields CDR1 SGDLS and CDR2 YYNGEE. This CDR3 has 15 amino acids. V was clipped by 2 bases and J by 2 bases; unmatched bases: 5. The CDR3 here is CASSVRTGKQETQYF. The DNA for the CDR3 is TGTGCCAGCAGCGTCCGGACAGGGAAACAAGAGACCCAGTACTTC. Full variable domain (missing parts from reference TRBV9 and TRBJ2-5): DSGVTQTPKHLITATGQRVTLRCSPRSGDLSVYWYQQSLDQGLQFLIQYYNGEERAKGNILERFSAQQFPDLHSELNLSSLELGDSALYFCASSVRTGKQETQYFGPGTRLLVL.

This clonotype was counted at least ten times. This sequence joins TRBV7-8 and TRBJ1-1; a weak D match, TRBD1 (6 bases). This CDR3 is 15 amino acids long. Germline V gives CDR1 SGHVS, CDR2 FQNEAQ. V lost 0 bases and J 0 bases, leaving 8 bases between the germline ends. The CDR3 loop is CASSLAQGMNTEAFF. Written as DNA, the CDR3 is TGTGCCAGCAGCTTAGCTCAGGGGATGAACACTGAAGCTTTCTTT. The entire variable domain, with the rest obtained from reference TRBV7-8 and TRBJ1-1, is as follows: GAGVSQSPRYKVAKRGQDVALRCDPISGHVSLFWYQQALGQGPEFLTYFQNEAQLDKSGLPSDRFFAERPEGSVSTLKIQRTQQEDSAVYLCASSLAQGMNTEAFFGQGTRLTVV.

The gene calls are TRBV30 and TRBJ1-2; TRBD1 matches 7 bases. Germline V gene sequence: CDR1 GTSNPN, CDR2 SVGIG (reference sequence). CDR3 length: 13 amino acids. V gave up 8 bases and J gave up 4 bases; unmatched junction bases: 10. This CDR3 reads CAGRRGPAYGYTF. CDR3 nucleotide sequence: TGTGCCGGTCGGAGGGGGCCCGCCTATGGCTACACCTTC.

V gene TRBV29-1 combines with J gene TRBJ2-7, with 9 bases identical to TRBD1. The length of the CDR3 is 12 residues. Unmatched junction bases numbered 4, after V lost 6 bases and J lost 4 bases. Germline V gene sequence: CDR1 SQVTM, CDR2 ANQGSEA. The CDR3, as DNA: TGCAGCGTCGGGACAGGGTCTTACGAGCAGTACTTC. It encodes CSVGTGSYEQYF.

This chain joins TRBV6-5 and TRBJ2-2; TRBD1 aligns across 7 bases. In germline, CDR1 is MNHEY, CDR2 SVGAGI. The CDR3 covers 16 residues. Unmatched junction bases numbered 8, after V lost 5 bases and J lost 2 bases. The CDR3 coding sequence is TGTGCCAGCAGTCCCCACGGGACAGTCAACACCGGGGAGCTGTTTTTT. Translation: CASSPHGTVNTGELFF.

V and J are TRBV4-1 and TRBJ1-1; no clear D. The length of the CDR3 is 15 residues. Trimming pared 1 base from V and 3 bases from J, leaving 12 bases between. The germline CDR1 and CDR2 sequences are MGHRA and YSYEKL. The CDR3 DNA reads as TGCGCCAGCAGCCAAGCCTTGCGAGGACACACTGAAGCTTTCTTT. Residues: CASSQALRGHTEAFF.

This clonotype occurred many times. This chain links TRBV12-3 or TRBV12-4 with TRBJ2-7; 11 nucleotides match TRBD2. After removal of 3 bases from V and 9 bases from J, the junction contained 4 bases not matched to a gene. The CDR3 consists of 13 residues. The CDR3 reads CASSLGTSGRQYF. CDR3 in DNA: TGTGCCAGCAGTTTGGGGACTAGCGGTCGGCAGTACTTC.

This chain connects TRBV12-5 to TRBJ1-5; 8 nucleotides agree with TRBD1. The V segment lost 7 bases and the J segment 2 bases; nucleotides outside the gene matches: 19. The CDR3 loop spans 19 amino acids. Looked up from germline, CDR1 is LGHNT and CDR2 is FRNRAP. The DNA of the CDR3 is TGTGCTAGTGACGCCCGGCGACAGGGGTTAGGTTTGCGCAATCAGCCCCAGCATTTT. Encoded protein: CASDARRQGLGLRNQPQHF.

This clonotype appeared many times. Written as DNA, the CDR3 is TGCGCCAGCAGCTTGTCCGCCAGGGCAGGCTATGGCTACACCTTC. Its protein product is CASSLSARAGYGYTF. This chain connects TRBV5-1 to TRBJ1-2; D is perhaps TRBD1 (5 bases). The CDR3 sequence is 15 residues long. V was cut by 1 base and J by 4 bases, with 14 bases left in between. Germline V gene sequence: CDR1 SGHRS, CDR2 YFSETQ.

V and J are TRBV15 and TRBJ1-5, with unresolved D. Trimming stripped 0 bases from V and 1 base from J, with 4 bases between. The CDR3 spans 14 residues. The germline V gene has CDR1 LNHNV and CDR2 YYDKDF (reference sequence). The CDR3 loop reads CATSRDQSNQPQHF. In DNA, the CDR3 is TGTGCCACCAGCAGAGACCAGAGCAATCAGCCCCAGCATTTT.

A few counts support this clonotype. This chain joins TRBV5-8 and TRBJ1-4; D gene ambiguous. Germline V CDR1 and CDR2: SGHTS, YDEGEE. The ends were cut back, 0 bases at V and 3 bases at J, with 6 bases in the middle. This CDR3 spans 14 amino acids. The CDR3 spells CASSLGSANEKLFF. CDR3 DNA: TGTGCCAGCAGCTTGGGATCGGCTAATGAAAAACTGTTTTTT.

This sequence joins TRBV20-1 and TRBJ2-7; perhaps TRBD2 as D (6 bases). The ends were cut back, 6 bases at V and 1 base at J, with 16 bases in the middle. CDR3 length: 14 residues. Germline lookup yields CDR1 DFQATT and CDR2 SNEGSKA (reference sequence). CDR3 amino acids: CSAQFGRGSYEQYF. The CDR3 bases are TGCAGTGCACAGTTCGGGCGGGGTTCCTACGAGCAGTACTTC.